This T cell receptor beta chain was recovered during a study of stem cell transplantation in POMP-related autoinflammatory disease. Whole-study context: Pre-transplant patients had naive-skewed CD4+ T cells and few CD8+ T cells. After transplant, neutrophils and platelets showed 100% graft donor chimerism through one year.

Prominent immunodeficiency with autoinflammation defined PRAID. The CDR3 covers 11 residues. Germline-derived CDR1 and CDR2 are MDHEN and SYDVKM. Trimming took off 3 bases at V and 6 bases at J, with 6 bases between the two ends. Comments on this clone: The target antigen is unknown.

The study's findings and limits: Across all analyzed T-cell subsets, patients with PRAID tended toward reduced diversity and increased clonality.

Sequencing was performed with immunoSEQ multiplex PCR; in TCRdb, only in-frame clones are kept and a portion is missing. The sample holds some 9,900 clones, around 79% seen once. This chain links TRBV28 with TRBJ2-7; D remains unclear. The input for sequencing was CD4+ T cells from PBMCs, taken after stem cell transplantation. The TCR sequence derives from a human patient with POMP-related autoinflammation and immune dysregulation (PRAID). Some T cells may be transferred from the graft donor. The CDR3, as DNA: TGTGCCAGCAGTTTCCGGAGCGAGCAGTACTTC. Protein: CASSFRSEQYF.